A selection of T cell receptor beta chains follows, all from one sample in a study of T cells in Graves' hyperthyroidism and ophthalmopathy. TCRdb re-called the multiplex PCR reads through MiXCR, storing one row per CDR3 protein. Among about 420,000 distinct CDR3 sequences listed, roughly 14% were seen once. Sequenced sample: blood. All receptors derive from a woman under 30 with Graves' hyperthyroidism. CDR3s include the opening cysteine and the closing phenylalanine or tryptophan. D genes are given only for firm matches. Rows give clone size only sometimes, using once, few, many, or a class for an expanded clone.

D	size	J	V	CDR3	DNA
NA	many	TRBJ2-3	TRBV6-1	CASKEGGFTDTQYF	TGTGCCAGCAAGGAGGGGGGGTTCACAGATACGCAGTATTTT
NA	many	TRBJ1-2	TRBV7-8	CASSLAGPTARYGYTF	TGTGCCAGCAGCTTAGCGGGACCCACCGCCCGCTATGGCTACACCTTC
NA	many	TRBJ1-5	TRBV6-1	CASSSPGLNQPQHF	TGTGCCAGCAGTTCACCGGGGCTTAATCAGCCCCAGCATTTT
TRBD1	many	TRBJ2-1	TRBV7-8	CASSQDRAYNEQFF	TGTGCCAGCAGCCAGGACAGGGCCTACAATGAGCAGTTCTTC
TRBD2	NA	TRBJ2-5	TRBV6-1	CASGRTSKQETQYF	TGTGCCAGCGGCCGGACTAGCAAACAAGAGACCCAGTACTTC
NA	many	TRBJ1-5	TRBV6-5	CASSYSRGRIWPQHF	TGTGCCAGCAGTTACTCAAGAGGCCGAATTTGGCCCCAGCATTTT
TRBD2	many	TRBJ2-2	TRBV2	CASRVLFTSGGNTGELFF	TGTGCCAGCAGAGTTTTGTTTACTAGCGGGGGGAACACCGGGGAGCTGTTTTTT
TRBD2	NA	TRBJ2-7	TRBV20-1	CSARAGTSGRYEQYF	TGCAGTGCTAGAGCCGGGACTAGCGGGAGGTACGAGCAGTACTTC
NA	many	TRBJ2-7	TRBV30	CAWTRGPREQYF	TGTGCCTGGACCAGGGGCCCTCGCGAGCAGTACTTC
TRBD1	many	TRBJ1-2	TRBV3-1	CASSQGGQPIYGYTF	TGTGCCAGCAGCCAAGGGGGACAGCCCATTTATGGCTACACCTTC
NA	few	TRBJ2-5	TRBV12-3/TRBV12-4	CASYGTDQETQYF	TGTGCCAGCTACGGGACGGATCAAGAGACCCAGTACTTC
NA	many	TRBJ2-3	TRBV20-1	CSASPVSSTDTQYF	TGCAGTGCTAGTCCGGTCTCCAGTACAGATACGCAGTATTTT
TRBD1	many	TRBJ2-1	TRBV2	CANSGQGGNEQFF	TGTGCCAATTCGGGACAGGGGGGAAATGAGCAGTTCTTC
NA	few	TRBJ2-2	TRBV14	CASSQDGRWTGELFF	TGTGCCAGCAGCCAAGATGGCAGATGGACCGGGGAGCTGTTTTTT